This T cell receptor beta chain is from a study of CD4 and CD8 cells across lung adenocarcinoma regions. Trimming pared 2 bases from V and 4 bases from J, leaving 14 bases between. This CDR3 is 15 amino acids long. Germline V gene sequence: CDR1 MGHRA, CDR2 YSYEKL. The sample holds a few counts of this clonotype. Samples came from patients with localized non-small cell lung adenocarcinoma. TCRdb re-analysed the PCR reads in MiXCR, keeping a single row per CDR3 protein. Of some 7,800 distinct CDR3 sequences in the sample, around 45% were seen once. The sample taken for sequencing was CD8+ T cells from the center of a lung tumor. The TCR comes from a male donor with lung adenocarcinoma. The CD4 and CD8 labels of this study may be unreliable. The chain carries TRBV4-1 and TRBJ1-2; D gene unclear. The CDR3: CASSQPTKRSYGYTF. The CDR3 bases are TGCGCCAGCAGCCAACCCACCAAAAGGAGCTATGGCTACACCTTC.